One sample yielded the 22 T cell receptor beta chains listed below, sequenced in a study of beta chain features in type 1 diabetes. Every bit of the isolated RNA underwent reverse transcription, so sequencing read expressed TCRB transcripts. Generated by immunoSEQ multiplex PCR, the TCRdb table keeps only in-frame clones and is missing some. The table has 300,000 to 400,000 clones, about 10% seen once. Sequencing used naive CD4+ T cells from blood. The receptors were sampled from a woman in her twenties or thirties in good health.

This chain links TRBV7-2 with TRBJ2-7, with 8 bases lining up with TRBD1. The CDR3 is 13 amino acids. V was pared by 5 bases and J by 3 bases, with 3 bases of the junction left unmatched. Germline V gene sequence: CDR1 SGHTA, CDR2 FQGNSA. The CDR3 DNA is TGTGCCAGCAGCGGACAGGGAATCTACGAGCAGTACTTC. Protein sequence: CASSGQGIYEQYF.

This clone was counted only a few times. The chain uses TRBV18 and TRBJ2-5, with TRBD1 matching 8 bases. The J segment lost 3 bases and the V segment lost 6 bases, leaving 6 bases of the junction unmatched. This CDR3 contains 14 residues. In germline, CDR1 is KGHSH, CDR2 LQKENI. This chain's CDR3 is CASSPDRAKETQYF. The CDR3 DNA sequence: TGTGCCAGCTCGCCGGACAGGGCAAAAGAGACCCAGTACTTC.

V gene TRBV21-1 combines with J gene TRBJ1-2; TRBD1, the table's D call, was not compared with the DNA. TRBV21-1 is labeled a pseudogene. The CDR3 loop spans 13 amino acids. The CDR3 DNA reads TGTGCCAGCAGCCCGCAGGGGTACTATGGCTACACCTTC. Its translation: CASSPQGYYGYTF.

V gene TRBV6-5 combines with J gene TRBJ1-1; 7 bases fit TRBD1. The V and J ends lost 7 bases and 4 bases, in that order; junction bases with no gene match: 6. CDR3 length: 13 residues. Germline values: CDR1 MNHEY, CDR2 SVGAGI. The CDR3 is CASKGQGGTEAFF. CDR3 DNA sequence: TGTGCCAGCAAAGGGCAGGGGGGCACTGAAGCTTTCTTT.

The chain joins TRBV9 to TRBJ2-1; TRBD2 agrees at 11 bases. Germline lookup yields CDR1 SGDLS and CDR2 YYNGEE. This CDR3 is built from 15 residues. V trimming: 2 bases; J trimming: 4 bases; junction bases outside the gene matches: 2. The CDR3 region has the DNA TGTGCCAGCAGCGTGACTAGCGGGAAGTACAATGAGCAGTTCTTC. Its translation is CASSVTSGKYNEQFF.

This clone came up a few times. The CDR3 DNA reads TGCGCCAGCAGCTCAGGTACCTACGAGCAGTACTTC. Amino acid sequence: CASSSGTYEQYF. V gene TRBV5-1 combines with J gene TRBJ2-7; D unclear. This CDR3 has 12 amino acids. Trimming removed 3 bases from V and 2 bases from J, with 6 bases in between. Per germline, CDR1 SGHRS and CDR2 YFSETQ.

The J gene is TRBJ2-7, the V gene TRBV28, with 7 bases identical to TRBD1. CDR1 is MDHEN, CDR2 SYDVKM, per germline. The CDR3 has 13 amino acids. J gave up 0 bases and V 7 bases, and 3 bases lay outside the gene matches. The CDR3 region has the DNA TGTGCCAGCATAAGGGGGCCCTCCTACGAGCAGTACTTC. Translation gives CASIRGPSYEQYF.

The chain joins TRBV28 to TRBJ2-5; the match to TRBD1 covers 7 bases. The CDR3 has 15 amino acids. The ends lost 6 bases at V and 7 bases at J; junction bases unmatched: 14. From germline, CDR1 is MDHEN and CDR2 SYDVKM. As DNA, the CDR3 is TGTGCCAGCAGCCCCCGAGGGACAGCTTTGGGGACCCAGTACTTC. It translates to CASSPRGTALGTQYF.

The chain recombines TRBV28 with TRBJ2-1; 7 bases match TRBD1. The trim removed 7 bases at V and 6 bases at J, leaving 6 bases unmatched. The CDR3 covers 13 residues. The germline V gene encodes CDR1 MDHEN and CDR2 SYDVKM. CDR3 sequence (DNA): TGTGCCAGCACCGCTACAGGGGTCAATGAGCAGTTCTTC. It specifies CASTATGVNEQFF.

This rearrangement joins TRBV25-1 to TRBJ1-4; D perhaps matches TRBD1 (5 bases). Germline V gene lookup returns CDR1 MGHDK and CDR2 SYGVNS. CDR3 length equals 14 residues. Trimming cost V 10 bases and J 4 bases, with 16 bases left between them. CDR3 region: CATSAGGSNEKLFF. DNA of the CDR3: TGTGCCACCAGCGCTGGGGGGAGTAATGAAAAACTGTTTTTT. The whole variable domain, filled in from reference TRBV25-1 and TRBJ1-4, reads EADIYQTPRYLVIGTGKKITLECSQTMGHDKMYWYQQDPGMELHLIHYSYGVNSTEKGDLSSESTVSRIRTEHFPLTLESARPSHTSQYLCATSAGGSNEKLFFGSGTQLSVL.

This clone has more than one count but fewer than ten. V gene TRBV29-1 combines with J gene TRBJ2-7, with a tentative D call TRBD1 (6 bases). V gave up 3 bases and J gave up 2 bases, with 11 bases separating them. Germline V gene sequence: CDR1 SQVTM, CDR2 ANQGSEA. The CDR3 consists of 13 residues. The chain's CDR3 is CSVEGAIAYEQYF. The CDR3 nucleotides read TGCAGCGTTGAGGGGGCGATTGCCTACGAGCAGTACTTC.

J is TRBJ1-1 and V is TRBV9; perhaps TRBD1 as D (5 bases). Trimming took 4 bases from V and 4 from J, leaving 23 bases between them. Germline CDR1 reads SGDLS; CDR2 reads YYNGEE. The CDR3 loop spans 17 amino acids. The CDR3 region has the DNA TGTGCCAGCAGCTCGATGGGGCCGGGAGTAGTCGGCACTGAAGCTTTCTTT. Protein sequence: CASSSMGPGVVGTEAFF.

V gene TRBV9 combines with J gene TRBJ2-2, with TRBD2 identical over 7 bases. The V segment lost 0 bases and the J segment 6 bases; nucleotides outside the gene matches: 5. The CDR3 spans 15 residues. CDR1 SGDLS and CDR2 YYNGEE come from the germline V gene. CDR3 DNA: TGTGCCAGCAGCGTAGGTGGGAGGGCTGCCGGGGAGCTGTTTTTT. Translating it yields CASSVGGRAAGELFF.

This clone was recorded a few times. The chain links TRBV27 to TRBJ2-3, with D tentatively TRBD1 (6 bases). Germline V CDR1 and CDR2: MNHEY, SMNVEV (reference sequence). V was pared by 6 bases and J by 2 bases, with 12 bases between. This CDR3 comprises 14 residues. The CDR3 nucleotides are TGTGCCAGCAGCGGGACACTTTCCACAGATACGCAGTATTTT. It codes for CASSGTLSTDTQYF.

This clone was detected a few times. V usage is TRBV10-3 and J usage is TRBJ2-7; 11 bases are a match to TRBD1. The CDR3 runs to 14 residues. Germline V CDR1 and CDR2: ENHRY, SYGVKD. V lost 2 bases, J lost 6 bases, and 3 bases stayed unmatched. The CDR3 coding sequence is TGTGCCATCAGTGAGACCGGACAGGGGGCCGAGCAGTACTTC. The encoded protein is CAISETGQGAEQYF.

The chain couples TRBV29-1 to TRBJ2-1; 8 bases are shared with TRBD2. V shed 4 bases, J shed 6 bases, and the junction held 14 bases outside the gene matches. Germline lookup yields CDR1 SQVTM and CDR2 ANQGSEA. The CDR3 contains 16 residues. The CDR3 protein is CSVVYRSKLAANEQFF. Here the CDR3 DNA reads TGCAGCGTTGTCTATCGTAGCAAACTAGCGGCCAATGAGCAGTTCTTC.

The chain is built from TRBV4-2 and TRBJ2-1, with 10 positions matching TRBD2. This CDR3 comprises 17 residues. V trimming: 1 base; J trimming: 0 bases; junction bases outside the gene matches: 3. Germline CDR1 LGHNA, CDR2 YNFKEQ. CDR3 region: CASSQVASGSSYNEQFF. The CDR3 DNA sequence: TGTGCCAGCAGCCAAGTCGCTAGCGGGAGCTCCTACAATGAGCAGTTCTTC.

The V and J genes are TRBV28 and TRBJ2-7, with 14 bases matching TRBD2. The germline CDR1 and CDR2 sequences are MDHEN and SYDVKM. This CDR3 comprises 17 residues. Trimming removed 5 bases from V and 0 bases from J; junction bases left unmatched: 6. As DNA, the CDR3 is TGTGCCAGCAGTCCGAGACTAGCGGGAGGGCCCTCCTACGAGCAGTACTTC. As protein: CASSPRLAGGPSYEQYF.

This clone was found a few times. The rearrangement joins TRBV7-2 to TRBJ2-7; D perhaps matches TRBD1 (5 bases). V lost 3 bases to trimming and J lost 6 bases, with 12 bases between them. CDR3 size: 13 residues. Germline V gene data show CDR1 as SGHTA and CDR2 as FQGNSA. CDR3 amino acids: CASSFSLRVEQYF. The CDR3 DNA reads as TGTGCCAGCAGCTTTAGCCTCAGGGTCGAGCAGTACTTC.

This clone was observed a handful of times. CDR3 in DNA: TGTGCCAGCAGCACCGACGGGACTAGCGGGTCCAATGAGCAGTTCTTC. Protein sequence: CASSTDGTSGSNEQFF. The rearrangement uses TRBV9 and TRBJ2-1; 12 positions agree with TRBD2. V shed 4 bases, J shed 6 bases, and the junction held 8 bases outside the gene matches. Germline V gene lookup returns CDR1 SGDLS and CDR2 YYNGEE. This CDR3 is 16 amino acids long.

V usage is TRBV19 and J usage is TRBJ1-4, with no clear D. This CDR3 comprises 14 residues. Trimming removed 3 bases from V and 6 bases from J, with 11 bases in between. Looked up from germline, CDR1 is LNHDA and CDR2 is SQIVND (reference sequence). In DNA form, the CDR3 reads TGTGCCAGTAGTATGTCCGGGAACGATGAAAAACTGTTTTTT. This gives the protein CASSMSGNDEKLFF.

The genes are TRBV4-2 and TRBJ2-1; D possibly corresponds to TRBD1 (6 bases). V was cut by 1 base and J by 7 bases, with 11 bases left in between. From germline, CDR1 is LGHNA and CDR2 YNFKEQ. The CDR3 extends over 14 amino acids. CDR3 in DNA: TGTGCCAGCAGCCAAGGACGCCAGGGGAATGAGCAGTTCTTC. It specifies CASSQGRQGNEQFF.